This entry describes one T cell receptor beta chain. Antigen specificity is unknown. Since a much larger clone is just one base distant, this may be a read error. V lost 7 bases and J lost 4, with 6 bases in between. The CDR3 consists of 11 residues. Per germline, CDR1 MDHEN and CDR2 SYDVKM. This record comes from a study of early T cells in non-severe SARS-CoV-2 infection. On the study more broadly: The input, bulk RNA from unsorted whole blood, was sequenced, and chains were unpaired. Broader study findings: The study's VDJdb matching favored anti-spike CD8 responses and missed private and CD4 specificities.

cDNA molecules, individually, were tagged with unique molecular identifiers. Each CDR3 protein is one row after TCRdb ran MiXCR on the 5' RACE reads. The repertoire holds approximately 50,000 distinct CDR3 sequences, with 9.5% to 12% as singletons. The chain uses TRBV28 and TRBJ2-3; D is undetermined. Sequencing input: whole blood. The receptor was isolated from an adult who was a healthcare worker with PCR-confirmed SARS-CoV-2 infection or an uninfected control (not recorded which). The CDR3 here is CASTRSDTQYF. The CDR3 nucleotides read TGTGCCAGCACCAGGTCAGATACGCAGTATTTT.